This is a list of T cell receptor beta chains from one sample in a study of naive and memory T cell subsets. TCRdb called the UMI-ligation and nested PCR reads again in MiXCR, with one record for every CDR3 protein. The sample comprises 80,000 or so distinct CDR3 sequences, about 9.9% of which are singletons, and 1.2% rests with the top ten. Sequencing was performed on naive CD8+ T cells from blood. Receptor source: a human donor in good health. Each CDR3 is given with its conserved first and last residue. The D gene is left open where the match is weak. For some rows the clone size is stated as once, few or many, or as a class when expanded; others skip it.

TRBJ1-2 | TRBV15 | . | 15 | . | TGTGCCACCAGCGTAGAGCTAGCAACTAACTATGGCTACACCTTC | CATSVELATNYGYTF
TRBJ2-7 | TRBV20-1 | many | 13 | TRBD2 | TGCAGTGCTAGGCCTAGCGGGACCTACGAGCAGTACTTC | CSARPSGTYEQYF
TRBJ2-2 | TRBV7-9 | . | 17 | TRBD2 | TGTGCCAGCAGCTCCCGCGGGGCGGGAGGGTACACCGGGGAGCTGTTTTTT | CASSSRGAGGYTGELFF
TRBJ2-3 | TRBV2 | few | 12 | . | TGTGCCAGCCCGGAAGGGCATGGTACGCAGTATTTT | CASPEGHGTQYF
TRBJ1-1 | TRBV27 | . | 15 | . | TGTGCCAGCAGTCCGGTCTCCGACAGGAACACTGAAGCTTTCTTT | CASSPVSDRNTEAFF
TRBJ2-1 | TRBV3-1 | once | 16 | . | TGTGCCAGCAGCCGCCGCAGCTCCAGTCGCTACAATGAGCAGTTCTTC | CASSRRSSSRYNEQFF
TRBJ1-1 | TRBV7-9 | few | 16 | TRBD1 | TGTGCCATCACGATCCGGGACAGGAGGGGGAACACTGAAGCTTTCTTT | CAITIRDRRGNTEAFF
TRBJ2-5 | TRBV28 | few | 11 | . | TGTGCCAGCAGTTTATTGGAGACCCAGTACTTC | CASSLLETQYF
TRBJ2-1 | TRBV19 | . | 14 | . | TGTGCCAGCCTAAGCTCCGGGCCCTACAATGAGCAGTTCTTC | CASLSSGPYNEQFF
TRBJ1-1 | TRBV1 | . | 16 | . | TGCACCAGCAGCCAAGAACGCGGGGGGCAGGACACTGAAGCTTTCTTT | CTSSQERGGQDTEAFF
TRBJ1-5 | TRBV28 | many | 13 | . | TGTGCCAGCAGTATTGGTACCAAATCTCTCCAGCATTTT | CASSIGTKSLQHF
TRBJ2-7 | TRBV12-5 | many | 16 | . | TGTGCTAGTGGTTTGGTCGGGGTTCCCATTAACTACGAGCAGTACTTC | CASGLVGVPINYEQYF
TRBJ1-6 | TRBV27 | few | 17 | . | TGTGCCAGCAGTTTATCGTCGGAAAGCTCCTATAATTCACCCCTCCACTTT | CASSLSSESSYNSPLHF
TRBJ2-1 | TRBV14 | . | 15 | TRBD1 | TGTGCCAGCAGCCAGCACACCGGGACAGGGAATGAGCAGTTCTTC | CASSQHTGTGNEQFF
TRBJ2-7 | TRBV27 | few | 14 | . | TGTGCCAGCAGCCTCGGACAGACCACCTACGAGCAGTACTTC | CASSLGQTTYEQYF
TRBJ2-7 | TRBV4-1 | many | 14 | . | TGCGCCAGCAGCCAAGCGAGATACTCCTACGAGCAGTACTTC | CASSQARYSYEQYF
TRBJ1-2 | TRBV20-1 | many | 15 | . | TGCAGTGCTAGAGATTCGGCCCTTGCCCTCTATGGCTACACCTTC | CSARDSALALYGYTF
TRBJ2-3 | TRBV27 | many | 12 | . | TGTGCCAGCGTTTCGAGCACAGATACGCAGTATTTT | CASVSSTDTQYF
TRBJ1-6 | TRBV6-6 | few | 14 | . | TGTGCCAGCAGTGCGGGGGGCTATAATTCACCCCTCCACTTT | CASSAGGYNSPLHF
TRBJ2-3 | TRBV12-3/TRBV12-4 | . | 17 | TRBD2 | TGTGCCAGCAGTCCTATAGCGGGAGGGCCGGGGGCAGATACGCAGTATTTT | CASSPIAGGPGADTQYF
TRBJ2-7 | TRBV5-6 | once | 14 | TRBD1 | TGTGCCAGCAGCTTGGGACTCAGGGGGCGAGAGCAGTACTTC | CASSLGLRGREQYF
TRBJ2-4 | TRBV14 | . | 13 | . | TGTGCCAGCAGCCAAGCGGGAGAAAACATTCAGTACTTC | CASSQAGENIQYF
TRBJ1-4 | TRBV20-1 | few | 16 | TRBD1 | TGCAGTGCTAGGAGGGACAGGGGGATAACTAATGAAAAACTGTTTTTT | CSARRDRGITNEKLFF
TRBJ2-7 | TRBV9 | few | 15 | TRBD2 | TGTGCCAGCAGCGGACAGCGGGAGTTGCCCTACGAGCAGTACTTC | CASSGQRELPYEQYF
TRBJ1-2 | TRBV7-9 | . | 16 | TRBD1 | TGTGCCAGCAGCCCCCGTGACAGGGGTTCTAACTATGGCTACACCTTC | CASSPRDRGSNYGYTF
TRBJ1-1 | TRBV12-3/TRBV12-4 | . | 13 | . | TGTGCCAGCAGGGAACTAGGAAACACTGAAGCTTTCTTT | CASRELGNTEAFF
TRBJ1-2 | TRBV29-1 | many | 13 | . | TGCAGCGTTGTAGACGGCCAAAGTCGGGGCTACACCTTC | CSVVDGQSRGYTF
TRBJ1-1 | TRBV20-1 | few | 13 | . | TGCAGTGCTAGAGGCCGACTGAACACTGAAGCTTTCTTT | CSARGRLNTEAFF
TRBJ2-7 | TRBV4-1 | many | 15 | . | TGCGCCAGCAGCCAAGTCAGGGGAGTTTCCTACGAGCAGTACTTC | CASSQVRGVSYEQYF
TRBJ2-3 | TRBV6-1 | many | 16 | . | TGTGCCAGCAGTGAATGGGTCAGCCCCACCACAGATACGCAGTATTTT | CASSEWVSPTTDTQYF
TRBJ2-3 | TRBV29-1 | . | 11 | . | TGCAGCGGCCTAGACACAGATACGCAGTATTTT | CSGLDTDTQYF
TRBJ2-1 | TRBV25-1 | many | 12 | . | TGTGCCAGCAGTCCCACCCTCGATGAGCAGTTCTTC | CASSPTLDEQFF
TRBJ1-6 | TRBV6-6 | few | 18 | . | TGTGCCAGCAGTTACTCGATCCTATGGGGACAACATAATTCACCCCTCCACTTT | CASSYSILWGQHNSPLHF
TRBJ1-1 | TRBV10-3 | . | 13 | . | TGTGCCATCGCAGCAGGGGAGAACACTGAAGCTTTCTTT | CAIAAGENTEAFF
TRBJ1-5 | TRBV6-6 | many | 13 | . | TGTGCCAGCAGTTACTCCCCCCCCCAGCCCCAGCATTTT | CASSYSPPQPQHF
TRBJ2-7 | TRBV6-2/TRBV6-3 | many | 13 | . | TGTGCCAGCAGAAGTCGGGGACACTACGAGCAGTACTTC | CASRSRGHYEQYF
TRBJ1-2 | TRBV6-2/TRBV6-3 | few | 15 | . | TGTGCCAGCAGTTACTGGACCGGGACACGCTATGGCTACACCTTC | CASSYWTGTRYGYTF
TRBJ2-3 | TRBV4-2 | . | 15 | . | TGTGCCAGCAGCCCGGGGACCCAATACACAGATACGCAGTATTTT | CASSPGTQYTDTQYF
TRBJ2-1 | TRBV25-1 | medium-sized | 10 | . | TGTGCCAGCAGTTACAATGAGCAGTTCTTC | CASSYNEQFF
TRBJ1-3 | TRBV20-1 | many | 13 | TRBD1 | TGCAGTGCTACCGGGACAGATTTAGGCACCATATATTTT | CSATGTDLGTIYF
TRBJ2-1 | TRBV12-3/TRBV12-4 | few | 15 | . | TGTGCCAGCAGTTCAGCTTTCGGGGTGGGGAATGAGCAGTTCTTC | CASSSAFGVGNEQFF
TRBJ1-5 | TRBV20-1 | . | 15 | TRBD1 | TGCAGTGCTAGAGGGGACAGCCTATTCAATCAGCCCCAGCATTTT | CSARGDSLFNQPQHF
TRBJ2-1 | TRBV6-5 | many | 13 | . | TGTGCCAGCAGTTACTCCCTGGGCAATGAGCAGTTCTTC | CASSYSLGNEQFF
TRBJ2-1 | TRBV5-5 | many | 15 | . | TGTGCCAGCAGCTTCGGGACGGGACCCGGGGTCCTCCTGTTCTTC | CASSFGTGPGVLLFF
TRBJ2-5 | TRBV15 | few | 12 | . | TGTGCCACCAGCAGAGGTGGAGAGACCCAGTACTTC | CATSRGGETQYF
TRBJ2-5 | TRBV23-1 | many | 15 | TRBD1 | TGCGCCAGCACCCTAGGGACAGGACGCCAAGAGACCCAGTACTTC | CASTLGTGRQETQYF
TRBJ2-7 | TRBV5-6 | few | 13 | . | TGTGCCAGCAGCTTGGCCTCCGGAGGCGAGCAGTACTTC | CASSLASGGEQYF
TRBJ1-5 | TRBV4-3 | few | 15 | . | TGCGCCAGCAGCCAAGATGGGGCTAGCAATCAGCCCCAGCATTTT | CASSQDGASNQPQHF
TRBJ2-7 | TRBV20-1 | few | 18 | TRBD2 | TGCAGTGCTAGAGATCGCCTAGCGGGGGGCTCCTCTGAGTTCGAGCAGTACTTC | CSARDRLAGGSSEFEQYF
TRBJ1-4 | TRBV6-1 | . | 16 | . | TGTGCCAGCAAAGAGCTCCAGAGACAGCTCATGGAAAAACTGTTTTTT | CASKELQRQLMEKLFF
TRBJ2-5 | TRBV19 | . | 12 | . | TGTGCCACTGACAGCGGCCAAGAGACCCAGTACTTC | CATDSGQETQYF
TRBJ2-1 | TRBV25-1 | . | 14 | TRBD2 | TGTGCCAGCAGTGAATCCGGGACTAGTCGCTTCACGTTCTTC | CASSESGTSRFTFF
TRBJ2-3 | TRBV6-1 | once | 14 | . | TGTGCCAGCGGATGGACTACTAGCACAGATACGCAGTATTTT | CASGWTTSTDTQYF
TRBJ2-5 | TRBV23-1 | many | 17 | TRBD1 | TGCGCCAGCACAAGGACAGGGGTCCTTCCGTACCAAGAGACCCAGTACTTC | CASTRTGVLPYQETQYF
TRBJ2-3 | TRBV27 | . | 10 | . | TGTGCCAGCAACCTATATCCGCAGTATTTT | CASNLYPQYF